This T cell receptor (beta chain) derives from a study of shared clonotypes between healthy human individuals. Sequencing was performed with immunoSEQ multiplex PCR; in TCRdb, only in-frame clones are kept and a portion is missing. This table holds some 1 million clones, roughly 70% found once. The table lists this clone with a few counts. The CDR3 contains 12 residues. Looked up from germline, CDR1 is SGHDT and CDR2 is YYEEEE. The V and J ends lost 1 base and 4 bases respectively, with 5 bases between them. Sample: memory CD4+ T cells sorted from blood. As to subset: CD45RA-negative fraction. The TCR originated in a man between 18 and 35 years old in good health. The chain couples TRBV5-6 to TRBJ1-1; D not certain. The CDR3 DNA follows: TGTGCCAGCAGCTTGATAGGCACTGAAGCTTTCTTT. Amino acids: CASSLIGTEAFF.